Listed here are 18 T cell receptor beta chains from one sample, sequenced in a study of response to subunit inactivated influenza vaccine (dated by TCRdb to 2016 to 2019). Library preparation was by RT-PCR. The instrument was an Illumina HiSeq 2500. The public reads were reanalyzed by TCRdb: fastp trimming at Q25, MiXCR alignment, in-frame beta chains only. When rows share a CDR3 protein, they turn into one entry using the most common DNA and genes. The sample contains about 520,000 distinct CDR3 sequences, less than 7.5% of them found a single time. The top ten hold roughly 13% of the sample. Sequencing was performed on PBMCs from blood, taken roughly 24 months after vaccination. Receptors originate from a man aged 50 to 69 who received an inactivated influenza vaccine. Donor details come from another sample of the same person, matched by shared clones.

This clonotype came up many times. This sequence joins TRBV29-1 and TRBJ1-6; tentative D call: TRBD1 (5 bases). Germline-derived CDR1 and CDR2 are SQVTM and ANQGSEA. This CDR3 is 13 amino acids long. V was trimmed by 3 bases and J by 6 bases, leaving 9 bases between them. The CDR3 DNA reads as TGCAGCGTTGAGGAAGGGGTTAATTCACCCCTCCACTTT. Protein sequence: CSVEEGVNSPLHF.

This sequence joins TRBV6-1 and TRBJ1-1, with D possibly TRBD1 on 5 matching bases. V was pared by 6 bases and J by 4 bases, with 18 bases between. Germline loops: CDR1 MNHNS, CDR2 SASEGT. The CDR3 consists of 15 residues. The CDR3 coding sequence is TGTGCCAGCAGAATGTACAGGTCACCGGGCACTGAAGCTTTCTTT. It is translated as CASRMYRSPGTEAFF.

This clonotype came up a few times. The V and J genes are TRBV3-1 and TRBJ1-1; weak D call: TRBD1 (5 bases). Germline V gene lookup returns CDR1 LGHDT and CDR2 YNNKEL (reference sequence). The CDR3 covers 13 residues. Trimming shortened V by 3 bases and J by 4 bases, and 9 bases separated the two germline ends. The CDR3 here is CASSQGRSTEAFF. As DNA, the CDR3 is TGTGCCAGCAGCCAGGGACGTAGCACTGAAGCTTTCTTT.

The V and J genes are TRBV29-1 and TRBJ2-3, with a possible D match to TRBD2 (5 bases). CDR3 length equals 12 residues. Germline V lookup: CDR1 SQVTM, CDR2 ANQGSEA. V lost 5 bases, J lost 2 bases, and 8 bases lay in between. The CDR3 reads CSVPDYTDTQYF. CDR3 DNA: TGCAGCGTTCCCGACTACACAGATACGCAGTATTTT.

This clonotype was observed a handful of times. The CDR3 end shows no conserved phenylalanine or tryptophan, and so a read error is likely. The V call is TRBV6-5, the J call TRBJ1-1; D perhaps matches TRBD1 (6 bases). V shed 2 bases and J shed 11 bases, with 18 bases lying between them. This CDR3 comprises 14 residues. Germline CDR1 MNHEY, CDR2 SVGAGI. CDR3 DNA sequence: TGTGCCAGCAGTTACATAACCGGGGGCCAGGTGGCTTTCTCT. Translating it yields CASSYITGGQVAFS.

In its sample, this clonotype was seen a few times. The CDR3 sequence: CSAGRTGYGELFF. CDR3 DNA: TGCAGTGCGGGTCGGACGGGGTACGGGGAGCTGTTTTTT. The chain links TRBV20-1 to TRBJ2-2, with TRBD2 as a possible D gene (5 bases). The germline V gene has CDR1 DFQATT and CDR2 SNEGSKA (reference sequence). This CDR3 is built from 13 residues. V gave up 6 bases and J gave up 7 bases, with 15 bases separating them.

This clonotype was counted between two and nine times. V gene TRBV20-1 combines with J gene TRBJ2-5, with D tentatively TRBD1 or TRBD2 (6 bases each). Germline lookup yields CDR1 DFQATT and CDR2 SNEGSKA (reference sequence). V was shortened by 0 bases and J by 5 bases, with 19 bases between the two germline ends. The CDR3 spans 16 residues. CDR3 sequence: CSARDIWKGGMETQYF. Here the CDR3 DNA reads TGCAGTGCTAGAGATATTTGGAAGGGGGGCATGGAGACCCAGTACTTC.

With respect to this clonotype: A read error may be the cause here, since a much bigger clone is one base away. The chain carries TRBV12-3 or TRBV12-4 and TRBJ1-5, with D perhaps matching TRBD1 (5 bases). V lost 8 bases and J 0 bases, leaving 14 bases between the germline ends. This CDR3 is built from 15 residues. The CDR3 DNA is TGTGCCAGCCGTCCCGGGACGATTAGCAATCAGCCCCAGCATTTT. This sequence encodes CASRPGTISNQPQHF.

The chain has TRBV5-1 and TRBJ2-3; 14 nucleotides align to TRBD2. The CDR3 spans 16 residues. CDR1 is SGHRS, CDR2 YFSETQ, per germline. With V trimmed by 3 bases and J by 6 bases, 6 bases remained unmatched. CDR3 bases: TGCGCCAGCAGCTCGGGGACTAGCGGGGGCGGCGATACGCAGTATTTT. This gives the protein CASSSGTSGGGDTQYF.

The V and J genes are TRBV10-3 and TRBJ1-1; no clear D gene. The CDR3 covers 13 residues. Trimming cost V 0 bases and J 2 bases, with 4 bases left between them. Germline V gene data show CDR1 as ENHRY and CDR2 as SYGVKD. The CDR3 protein is CAISESGNTEAFF. The CDR3 nucleotides are TGTGCCATCAGTGAGTCGGGTAACACTGAAGCTTTCTTT.

The chain couples TRBV5-5 to TRBJ2-3; D gene unclear. Germline CDR1 is SGHKS and CDR2 is YYEKEE (reference sequence). The CDR3 spans 17 residues. The V end was cut by 4 bases, the J end by 0 bases, with 18 bases between. CDR3 protein: CASSLFAAVTSTDTQYF. CDR3 bases: TGTGCCAGCAGCCTGTTTGCGGCGGTCACTAGCACAGATACGCAGTATTTT.

This clonotype occurred many times. The chain is built from TRBV2 and TRBJ2-1; 9 bases align to TRBD2. This CDR3 comprises 15 residues. The J segment lost 7 bases and the V segment lost 3 bases, leaving 7 bases of the junction unmatched. Germline V gene sequence: CDR1 SNHLY, CDR2 FYNNEI. The CDR3 is CASSEGTSRVNEQFF. The CDR3 nucleotides are TGTGCCAGCAGTGAGGGGACTAGCCGTGTGAATGAGCAGTTCTTC.

The chain has TRBV9 and TRBJ2-1; perhaps TRBD1 as D (5 bases). The CDR3 is made up of 15 amino acids. The ends were cut back, 0 bases at V and 3 bases at J, with 10 bases in the middle. Germline CDR1 and CDR2: SGDLS and YYNGEE. The CDR3 sequence: CASSVGSRGYNEQFF. CDR3 sequence (DNA): TGTGCCAGCAGCGTAGGTTCTAGGGGCTACAATGAGCAGTTCTTC.

In this sample, this clonotype turned up a few times. The chain is built from TRBV29-1 and TRBJ2-5, with TRBD2 matching 7 bases. Germline loops: CDR1 SQVTM, CDR2 ANQGSEA. This CDR3 is 13 amino acids long. The CDR3 is CRARRGEQETQYF. DNA for the CDR3: TGCCGCGCCCGACGGGGGGAACAAGAGACCCAGTACTTC.

This clonotype was observed a single time. This chain joins TRBV19 and TRBJ2-1; a weak D match, TRBD2 (6 bases). This CDR3 region has 15 residues. Trimming shortened V by 3 bases and J by 2 bases, and 11 bases separated the two germline ends. Germline-derived CDR1 and CDR2 are LNHDA and SQIVND (reference sequence). The CDR3 DNA sequence: TGTGCCAGTAGTATTTGGGGGGAGCCCTACAATGAGCAGTTCTTC. It is translated as CASSIWGEPYNEQFF.

V gene TRBV7-2 combines with J gene TRBJ1-2; D perhaps matches TRBD1 (5 bases). There are 12 residues in the CDR3. The germline V gene encodes CDR1 SGHTA and CDR2 FQGNSA. V dropped 5 bases and J dropped 5 bases, with 9 bases sitting between them. CDR3 amino acids: CASSSDRYGYTF. The CDR3 DNA is TGTGCCAGCAGCAGTGACAGATATGGCTACACCTTC.

This clonotype was recorded at least ten times. The V call is TRBV3-1, the J call TRBJ2-3; tentative D call: TRBD2 (5 bases). V was trimmed by 2 bases and J by 6 bases, leaving 9 bases between them. This CDR3 comprises 13 residues. In germline, CDR1 is LGHDT, CDR2 YNNKEL (reference sequence). The CDR3 sequence: CASSQTRGDTQYF. CDR3 bases: TGTGCCAGCAGCCAAACTAGAGGTGATACGCAGTATTTT.

This clonotype was counted many times. The chain has TRBV27 and TRBJ1-1; 7 bases fit TRBD1. The length of the CDR3 is 15 residues. Germline CDR1 MNHEY, CDR2 SMNVEV (reference sequence). Unmatched junction bases numbered 3, after V lost 2 bases and J lost 0 bases. CDR3 protein: CASSLGGQVNTEAFF. In DNA, the CDR3 is TGTGCCAGCAGTTTAGGAGGACAGGTGAACACTGAAGCTTTCTTT.